This T cell receptor (beta chain) is drawn from a study of Tregs in tolerant kidney transplant recipients. Libraries were prepared by immunoSEQ multiplex PCR; TCRdb keeps only in-frame clonotypes and omits some of them. The repertoire holds fewer than 70,000 clones, with around four fifths as singletons. This receptor was taken from a human donor in good health. The specimen was CD4+ T cells from blood.

In DNA, the CDR3 is TGTGCCAGCAGCTACGCCAGGGTGGTGACGGATGAGCAGTTCTTC. Its protein product is CASSYARVVTDEQFF. This chain uses TRBV7-2 with TRBJ2-1; D is possibly TRBD1 (5 bases). V lost 4 bases and J lost 8, with 18 bases in between. The CDR3 sequence is 15 residues long. Germline CDR1 reads SGHTA; CDR2 reads FQGNSA.